Included here is one TCR beta chain sequence, with context. These data are taken from a study of patients and donors after allogeneic stem cell transplantation. From the RT-PCR reads, TCRdb called clonotypes with MiXCR, one entry per CDR3 protein. The table has some 230,000 distinct CDR3 sequences, roughly 13% seen once. In germline, CDR1 is MNHEY, CDR2 SVGAGI. The V end was cut by 0 bases, the J end by 1 base, with 6 bases between. The CDR3 sequence is 14 residues long. Source material: blood, either unsorted or a sorted T cell fraction (not recorded which). The chain is built from TRBV6-5 and TRBJ2-5; D is undetermined. This clonotype was obtained from a human donor who was either an allogeneic HSCT recipient or a stem cell or donor lymphocyte infusion donor (not recorded which). It is not recorded whose cells these are; they may come from a transplant donor. The CDR3 DNA sequence: TGTGCCAGCAGTTACTCGGCTTCCCAAGAGACCCAGTACTTC. It codes for CASSYSASQETQYF.